The entry below gives a single TCR beta chain sequence along with its context. Its antigen is undetermined. This sample is part of a study of shared clonotypes between healthy human individuals. Study overall: CD8 memory received one plate per donor, CD8 naive two, CD4 memory three and CD4 naive three. Study conclusions and caveats: Only blood was sampled, and tissue TCR repertoires likely differ from blood ones.

CD45RO-negative, CCR7-positively selected cells formed the naive CD8 fraction, excluding terminally differentiated effector memory CD45RA+ cells. Germline V lookup: CDR1 SEHNR, CDR2 FQNEAQ (reference sequence). The CDR3 sequence is 13 residues long. V lost 3 bases and J lost 8, with 13 bases in between. Method: immunoSEQ multiplex PCR; TCRdb's copy keeps in-frame clones and lacks some. The data contain 2 million to 2.5 million clones, roughly 91% of them singletons. Input material: naive CD8+ T cells from PBMCs. This receptor was identified in a man aged 18 to 30 in good health. Some clones in this sample may be carry-over from other donors' samples. The chain recombines TRBV7-9 with TRBJ1-1; D might be TRBD1 (5 bases). CDR3 nucleotide sequence: TGTGCCAGCAGCTTTTTGGGGGAGGAAGAAGCTTTCTTT. This codes for CASSFLGEEEAFF.